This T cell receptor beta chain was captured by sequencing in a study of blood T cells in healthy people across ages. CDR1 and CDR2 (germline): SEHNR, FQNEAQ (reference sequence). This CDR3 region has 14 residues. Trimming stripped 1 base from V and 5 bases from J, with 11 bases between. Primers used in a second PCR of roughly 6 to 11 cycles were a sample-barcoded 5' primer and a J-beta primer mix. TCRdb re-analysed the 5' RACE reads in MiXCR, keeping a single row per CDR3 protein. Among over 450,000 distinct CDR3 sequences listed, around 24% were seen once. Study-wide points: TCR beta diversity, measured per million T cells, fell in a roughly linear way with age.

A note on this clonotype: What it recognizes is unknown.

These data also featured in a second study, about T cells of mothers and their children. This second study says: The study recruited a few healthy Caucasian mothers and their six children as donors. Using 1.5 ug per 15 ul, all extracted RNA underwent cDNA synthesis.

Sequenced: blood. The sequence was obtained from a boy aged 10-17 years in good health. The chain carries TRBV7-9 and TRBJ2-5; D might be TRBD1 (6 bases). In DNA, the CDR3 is TGTGCCAGCAGCTTAGGCCAGGGGTTGGAGACCCAGTACTTC. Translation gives CASSLGQGLETQYF.